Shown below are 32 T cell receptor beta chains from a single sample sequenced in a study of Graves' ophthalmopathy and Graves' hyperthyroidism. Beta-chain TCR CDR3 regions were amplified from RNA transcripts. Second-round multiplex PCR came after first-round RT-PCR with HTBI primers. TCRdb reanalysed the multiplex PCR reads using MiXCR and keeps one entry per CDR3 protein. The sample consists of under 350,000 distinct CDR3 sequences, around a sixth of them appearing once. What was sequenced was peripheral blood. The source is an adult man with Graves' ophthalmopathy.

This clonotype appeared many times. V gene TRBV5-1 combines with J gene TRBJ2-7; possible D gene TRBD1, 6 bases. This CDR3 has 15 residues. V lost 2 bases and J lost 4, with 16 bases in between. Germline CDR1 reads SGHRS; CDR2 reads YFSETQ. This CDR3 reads CASSLGGTGNYEQYF. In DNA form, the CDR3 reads TGCGCCAGCAGCTTAGGGGGTACAGGGAATTACGAGCAGTACTTC.

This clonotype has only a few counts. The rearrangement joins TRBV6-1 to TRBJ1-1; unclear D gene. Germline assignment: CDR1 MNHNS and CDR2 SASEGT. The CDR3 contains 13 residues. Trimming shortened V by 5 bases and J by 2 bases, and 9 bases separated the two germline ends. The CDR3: CASSKESNTEAFF. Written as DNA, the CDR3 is TGTGCCAGCAGTAAGGAGTCCAACACTGAAGCTTTCTTT.

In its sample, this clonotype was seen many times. The CDR3: CASSPGPSSGANVLTF. DNA for the CDR3: TGCGCCAGCAGCCCCGGCCCTAGCTCTGGGGCCAACGTCCTGACTTTC. The rearrangement links TRBV5-1 to TRBJ2-6; no clear D. Germline-derived CDR1 and CDR2 are SGHRS and YFSETQ. CDR3 length: 16 residues. V was cut by 4 bases and J by 0 bases, with 11 bases left in between.

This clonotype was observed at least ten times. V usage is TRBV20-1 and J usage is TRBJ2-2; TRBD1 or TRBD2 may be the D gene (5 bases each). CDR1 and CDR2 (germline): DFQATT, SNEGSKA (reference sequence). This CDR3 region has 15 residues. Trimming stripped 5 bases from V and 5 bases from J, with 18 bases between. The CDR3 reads CSASGTNKGTGELFF. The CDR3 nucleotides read TGCAGTGCTTCCGGGACGAATAAAGGGACCGGGGAGCTGTTTTTT.

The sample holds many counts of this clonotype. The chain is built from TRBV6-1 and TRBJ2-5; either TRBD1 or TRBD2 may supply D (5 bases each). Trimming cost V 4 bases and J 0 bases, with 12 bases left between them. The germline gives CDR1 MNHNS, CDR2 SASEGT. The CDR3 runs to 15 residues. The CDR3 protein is CASSGVGAYQETQYF. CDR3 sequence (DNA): TGTGCCAGCAGTGGGGTCGGGGCGTACCAAGAGACCCAGTACTTC.

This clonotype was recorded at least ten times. CDR3 coding DNA: TGTGCCAGTAGTCAACAGACGGATACTTCGGCCCTCCACTTT. Translated, it gives CASSQQTDTSALHF. V usage is TRBV19 and J usage is TRBJ1-6, with D unresolved. This CDR3 is 14 amino acids long. Germline CDR1 reads LNHDA; CDR2 reads SQIVND (reference sequence). Trimming cost V 5 bases and J 14 bases, with 19 bases left between them.

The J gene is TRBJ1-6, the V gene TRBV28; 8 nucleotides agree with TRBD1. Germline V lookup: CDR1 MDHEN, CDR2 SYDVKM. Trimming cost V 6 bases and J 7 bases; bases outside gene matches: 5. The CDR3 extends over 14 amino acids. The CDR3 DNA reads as TGTGCCAGCAGCATGGGACAGGTGAATTCACCCCTCCACTTT. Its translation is CASSMGQVNSPLHF.

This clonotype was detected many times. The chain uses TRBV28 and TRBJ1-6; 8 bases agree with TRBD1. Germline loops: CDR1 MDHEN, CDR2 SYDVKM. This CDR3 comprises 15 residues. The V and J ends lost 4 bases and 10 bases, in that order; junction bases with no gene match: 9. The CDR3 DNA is TGTGCCAGCAGTTCTGTCGGACAGGGTCAGTCACCCCTCCACTTT. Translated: CASSSVGQGQSPLHF. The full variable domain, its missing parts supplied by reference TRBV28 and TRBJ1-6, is DVKVTQSSRYLVKRTGEKVFLECVQDMDHENMFWYRQDPGLGLRLIYFSYDVKMKEKGDIPEGYSVSREKKERFSLILESASTNQTSMYLCASSSVGQGQSPLHFGNGTRLTVT.

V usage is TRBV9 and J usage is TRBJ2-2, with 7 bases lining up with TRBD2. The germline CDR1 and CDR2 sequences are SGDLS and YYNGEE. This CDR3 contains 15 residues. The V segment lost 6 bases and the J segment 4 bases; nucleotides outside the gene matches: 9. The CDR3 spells CASTAASGRTGELFF. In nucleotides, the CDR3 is TGTGCCAGCACCGCGGCTAGCGGACGCACCGGGGAGCTGTTTTTT.

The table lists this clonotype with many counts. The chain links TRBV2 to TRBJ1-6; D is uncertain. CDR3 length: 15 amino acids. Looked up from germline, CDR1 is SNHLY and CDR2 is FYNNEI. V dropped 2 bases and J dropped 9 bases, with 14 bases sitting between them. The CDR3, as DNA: TGTGCCAGCAGTGAAAGTCCGGCTCCACGTTCACCCCTCCACTTT. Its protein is CASSESPAPRSPLHF.

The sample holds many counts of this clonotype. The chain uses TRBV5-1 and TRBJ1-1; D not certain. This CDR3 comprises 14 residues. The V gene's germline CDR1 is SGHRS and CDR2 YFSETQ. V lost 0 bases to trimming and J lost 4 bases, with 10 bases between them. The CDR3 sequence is CASSLGPMVTEAFF. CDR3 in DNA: TGCGCCAGCAGCTTGGGACCCATGGTCACTGAAGCTTTCTTT.

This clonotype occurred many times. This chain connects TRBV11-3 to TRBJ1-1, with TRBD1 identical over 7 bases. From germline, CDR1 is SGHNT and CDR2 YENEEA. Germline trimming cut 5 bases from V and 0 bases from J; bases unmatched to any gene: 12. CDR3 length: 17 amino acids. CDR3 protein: CASSPQGTMIMNTEAFF. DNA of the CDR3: TGTGCCAGCAGCCCACAGGGGACCATGATCATGAACACTGAAGCTTTCTTT.

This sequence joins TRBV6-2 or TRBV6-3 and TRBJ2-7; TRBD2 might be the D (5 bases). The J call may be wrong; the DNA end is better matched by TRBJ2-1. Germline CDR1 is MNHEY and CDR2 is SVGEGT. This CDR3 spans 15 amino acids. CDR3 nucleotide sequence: TGTGCCAGCCGCCGAGTCGAGGGAGCATTCTACGAGCAGTTCTTC. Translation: CASRRVEGAFYEQFF.

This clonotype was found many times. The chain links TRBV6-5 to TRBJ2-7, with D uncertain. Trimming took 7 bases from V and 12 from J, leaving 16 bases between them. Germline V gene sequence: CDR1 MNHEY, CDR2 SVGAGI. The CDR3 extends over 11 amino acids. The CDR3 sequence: CASIQSSVAYF. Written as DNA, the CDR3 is TGTGCCAGCATCCAGTCTTCAGTCGCGTACTTC.

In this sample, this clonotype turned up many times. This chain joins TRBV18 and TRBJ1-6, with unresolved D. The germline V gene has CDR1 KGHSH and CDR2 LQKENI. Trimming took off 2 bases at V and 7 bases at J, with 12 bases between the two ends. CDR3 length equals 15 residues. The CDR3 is CASSPSAGSNSPLHF. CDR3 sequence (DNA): TGTGCCAGCTCACCAAGCGCGGGATCGAATTCACCCCTCCACTTT.

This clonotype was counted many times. Here the CDR3 DNA reads TGCGCCAGCAGACCGGGACTAGTGATGGAGACCCAGTACTTC. This codes for CASRPGLVMETQYF. The chain uses TRBV5-1 and TRBJ2-5; 8 bases are shared with TRBD2. In germline, CDR1 is SGHRS, CDR2 YFSETQ. The junction had 8 bases not matched to a gene; V was cut back by 5 bases and J by 5 bases. The CDR3 totals 14 residues.

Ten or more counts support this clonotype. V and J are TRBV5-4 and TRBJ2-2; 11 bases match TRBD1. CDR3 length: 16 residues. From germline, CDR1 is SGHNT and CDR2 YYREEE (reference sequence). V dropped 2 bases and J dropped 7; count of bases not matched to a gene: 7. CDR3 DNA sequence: TGTGCCAGCAGCTTCGGACAGGGGGCTATGATCGGGGAGCTGTTTTTT. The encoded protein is CASSFGQGAMIGELFF.

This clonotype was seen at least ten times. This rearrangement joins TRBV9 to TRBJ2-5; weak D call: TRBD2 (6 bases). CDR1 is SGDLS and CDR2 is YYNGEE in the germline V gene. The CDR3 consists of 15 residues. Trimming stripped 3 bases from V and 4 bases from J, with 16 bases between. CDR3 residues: CASSGAGRGLETQYF. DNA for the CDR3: TGTGCCAGCAGCGGGGCGGGAAGGGGTTTAGAGACCCAGTACTTC.

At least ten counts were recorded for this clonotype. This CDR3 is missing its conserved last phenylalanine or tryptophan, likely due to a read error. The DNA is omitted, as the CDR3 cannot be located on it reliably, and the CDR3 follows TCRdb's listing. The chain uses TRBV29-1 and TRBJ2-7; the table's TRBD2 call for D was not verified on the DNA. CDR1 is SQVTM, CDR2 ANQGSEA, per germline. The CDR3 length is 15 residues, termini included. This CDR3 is CSVEGFHRGPHDSPL.

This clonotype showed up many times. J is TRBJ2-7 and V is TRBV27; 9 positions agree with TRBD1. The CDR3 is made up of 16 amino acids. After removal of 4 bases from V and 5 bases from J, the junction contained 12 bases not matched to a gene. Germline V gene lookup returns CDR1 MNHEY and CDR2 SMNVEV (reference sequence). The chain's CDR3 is CASSSLPGQGPHEQYF. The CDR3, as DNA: TGTGCCAGCAGTTCGCTGCCGGGACAGGGACCTCACGAGCAGTACTTC.

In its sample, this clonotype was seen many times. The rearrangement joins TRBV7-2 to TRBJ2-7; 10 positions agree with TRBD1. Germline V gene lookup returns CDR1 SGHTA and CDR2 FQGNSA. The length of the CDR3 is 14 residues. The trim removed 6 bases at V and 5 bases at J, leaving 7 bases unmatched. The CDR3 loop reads CASRPGQGKDEQYF. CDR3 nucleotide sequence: TGTGCCAGCAGACCGGGACAGGGGAAGGACGAGCAGTACTTC.

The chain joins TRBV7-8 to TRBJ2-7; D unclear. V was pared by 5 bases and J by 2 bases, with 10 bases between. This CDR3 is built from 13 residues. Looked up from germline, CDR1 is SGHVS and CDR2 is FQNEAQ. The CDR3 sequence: CASSIEATYEQYF. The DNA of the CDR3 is TGTGCCAGCAGCATCGAGGCCACCTACGAGCAGTACTTC.

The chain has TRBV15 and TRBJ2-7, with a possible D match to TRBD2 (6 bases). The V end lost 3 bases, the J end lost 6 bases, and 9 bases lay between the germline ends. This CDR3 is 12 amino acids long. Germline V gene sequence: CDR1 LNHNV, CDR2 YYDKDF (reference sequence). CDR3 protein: CATSREGGEQYF. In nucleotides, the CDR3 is TGTGCCACCAGCAGGGAGGGCGGCGAGCAGTACTTC.

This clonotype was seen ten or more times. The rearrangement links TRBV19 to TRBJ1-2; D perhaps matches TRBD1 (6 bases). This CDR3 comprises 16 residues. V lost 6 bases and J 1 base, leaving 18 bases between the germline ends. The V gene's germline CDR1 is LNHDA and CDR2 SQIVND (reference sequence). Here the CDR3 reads CASRMAPGQHNYGYTF. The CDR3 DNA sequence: TGTGCCAGTAGGATGGCGCCCGGACAGCATAACTATGGCTACACCTTC.

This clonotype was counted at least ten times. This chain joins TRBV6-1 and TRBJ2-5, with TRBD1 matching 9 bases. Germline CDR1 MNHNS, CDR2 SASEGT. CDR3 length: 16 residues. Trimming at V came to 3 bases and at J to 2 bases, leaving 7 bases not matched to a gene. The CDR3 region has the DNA TGTGCCAGCAGTGATCGGGGACAGGGAATACAAGAGACCCAGTACTTC. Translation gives CASSDRGQGIQETQYF.

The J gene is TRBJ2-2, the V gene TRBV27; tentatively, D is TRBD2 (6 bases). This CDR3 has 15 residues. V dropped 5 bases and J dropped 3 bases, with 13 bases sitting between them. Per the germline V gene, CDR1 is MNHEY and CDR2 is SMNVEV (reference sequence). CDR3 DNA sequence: TGTGCCAGCAGTCCGGGGGACTCTCACACCGGGGAGCTGTTTTTT. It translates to CASSPGDSHTGELFF.

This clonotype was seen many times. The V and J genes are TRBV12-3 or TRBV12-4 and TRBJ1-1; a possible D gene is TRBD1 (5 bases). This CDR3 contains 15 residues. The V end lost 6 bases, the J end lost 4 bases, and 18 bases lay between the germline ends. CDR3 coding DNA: TGTGCCAGCAGACCTACCGGGGTGACAGCCACTGAAGCTTTCTTT. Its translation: CASRPTGVTATEAFF.

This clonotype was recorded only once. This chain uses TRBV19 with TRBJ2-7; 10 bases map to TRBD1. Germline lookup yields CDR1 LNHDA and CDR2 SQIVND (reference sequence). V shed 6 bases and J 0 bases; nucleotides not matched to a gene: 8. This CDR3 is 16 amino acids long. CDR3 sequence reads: CASSRAGQGYSYEQYF. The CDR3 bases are TGTGCCAGTAGCCGGGCGGGACAGGGGTACTCCTACGAGCAGTACTTC.

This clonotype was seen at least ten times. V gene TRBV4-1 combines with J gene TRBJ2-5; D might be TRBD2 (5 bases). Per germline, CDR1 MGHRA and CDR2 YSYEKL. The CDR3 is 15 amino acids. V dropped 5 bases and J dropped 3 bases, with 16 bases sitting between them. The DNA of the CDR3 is TGCGCCAGCAGCTTTAATGTGGGAGTAGAAGAGACCCAGTACTTC. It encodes CASSFNVGVEETQYF.

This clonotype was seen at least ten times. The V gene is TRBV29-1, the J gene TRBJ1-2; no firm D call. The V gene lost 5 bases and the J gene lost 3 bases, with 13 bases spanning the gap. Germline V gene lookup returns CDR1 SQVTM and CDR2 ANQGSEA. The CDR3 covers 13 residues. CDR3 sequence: CSVTTNLDYGYTF. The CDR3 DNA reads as TGCAGCGTTACCACCAACCTGGACTATGGCTACACCTTC.

CDR3 DNA sequence: TGTGCCAGCCGACAGGGGGTACTAATGAACACTGAAGCTTTCTTT. This encodes CASRQGVLMNTEAFF. The chain carries TRBV3-1 and TRBJ1-1, with 9 positions matching TRBD1. The germline V gene encodes CDR1 LGHDT and CDR2 YNNKEL (reference sequence). The CDR3 length is 15 residues. The V gene end was trimmed by 8 bases and the J gene end by 0 bases; junction bases not matched to a gene: 7.

The CDR3 nucleotides are TGTGCCAGCAGCTTATTCTCGGCAGCGGCGGGGGAGACCCAGTACTTC. Its protein is CASSLFSAAAGETQYF. This sequence joins TRBV7-2 and TRBJ2-5, with TRBD2 as a possible D gene (6 bases). V lost 2 bases to trimming and J lost 5 bases, with 18 bases between them. This CDR3 region has 16 residues. Germline lookup yields CDR1 SGHTA and CDR2 FQGNSA.